This is a list of T cell receptor beta chains from one sample in a study of CD8 T cells in Susac syndrome. TCRdb reprocessed the immunoSEQ multiplex PCR reads with MiXCR, giving one entry per CDR3 protein. The data show roughly 110,000 distinct CDR3 sequences, approximately 91% seen once. The specimen sequenced was CD4+ T cells from PBMCs. All receptors derive from a human donor in good health. CDR3s include the opening cysteine and the closing phenylalanine or tryptophan. The D gene is left open where the match is weak. Only some rows state a clone size, as once, few, many or a class for expanded clones.

j_call clone_size v_call d_call cdr3_nt cdr3_aa
TRBJ2-1 NA TRBV25-1 TRBD2 TGTGCCAGCAGGGGGGGGACCTACAATGAGCAGTTCTTC CASRGGTYNEQFF
TRBJ2-7 NA TRBV14 NA TGTGCCAGCAGCCAATCAGGGATGCAGCAGTACTTC CASSQSGMQQYF
TRBJ1-1 NA TRBV10-3 NA TGTGCCATCAGTCTCACAGGGACGAGTGAAGCTTTCTTT CAISLTGTSEAFF
TRBJ2-7 NA TRBV7-2 NA TGTGCCAGCAGCTTAACAGCGGCCTACGAGCAGTACTTC CASSLTAAYEQYF
TRBJ2-1 NA TRBV7-2 TRBD2 TGTGCCAGCAGCTTATCCGGGACTAGCGGCAATGAGCAGTTCTTC CASSLSGTSGNEQFF
TRBJ2-7 NA TRBV6-5 NA TGTGCCAGCAGTTACGCTGTGTTAAGTGAGCAGTACTTC CASSYAVLSEQYF
TRBJ2-7 NA TRBV10-2 TRBD2 TGCGCCAGCAGTGAGGCTAGCGGGAGAGGGTACGAGCAGTACTTC CASSEASGRGYEQYF
TRBJ2-5 NA TRBV27 TRBD1 TGTGCCAGCAGTTTAATAAGAGGGACAGGGGAAGAGACCCAGTACTTC CASSLIRGTGEETQYF
TRBJ1-3 NA TRBV15 NA TGTGCCACCAGCAGGGAAACAGCCTACTCTGGAAACACCATATATTTT CATSRETAYSGNTIYF
TRBJ1-1 NA TRBV7-8 NA TGTGCCAGCAGCTTAGGGAGGTTGGAGGGATTTACGGAAATCTGGAACACTGAAGCTTTCTTT CASSLGRLEGFTEIWNTEAFF
TRBJ2-7 NA TRBV11-2 TRBD2 TGTGCCAGCAGCTTAGTTGCGGGAGGAATCACGAACGAGCAGTACTTC CASSLVAGGITNEQYF
TRBJ1-1 NA TRBV7-8 TRBD1 TGTGCCAGCAGCTTAGCGGGGGACAGGGCTGCTTTCTTT CASSLAGDRAAFF
TRBJ1-3 NA TRBV12-3/TRBV12-4 TRBD1 TGTGCCAGCAGTTCCAGACAGGGAGTAGCTGGAAACACCATATATTTT CASSSRQGVAGNTIYF
TRBJ2-2 NA TRBV27 NA TGTGCCAGCAGTCCCACGGGGGCGGGGGTGTACACCGGGGAGCTGTTTTTT CASSPTGAGVYTGELFF
TRBJ1-1 NA TRBV6-5 NA TGTGCCAGCCGGCCTACCCGTGAAGCTTTCTTT CASRPTREAFF
TRBJ2-2 few TRBV18 NA TGTGCCAGCTCACCACGGGCGACCGGGGAGCTGTTTTTT CASSPRATGELFF
TRBJ2-7 NA TRBV20-1 TRBD2 TGCAGTGCTATTCCGTGGAGCGGGGGGGCGGGCGAGCAGTACTTC CSAIPWSGGAGEQYF
TRBJ2-5 once TRBV29-1 TRBD2 TGCAGCGCCGACCCGAGCGGGAGAGCCGCTCGGTACTTC CSADPSGRAARYF
TRBJ2-7 few TRBV5-4 TRBD1 TGTGCCAGCAGCTTGGGGACAGGAATCCCCGAGCAGTACTTC CASSLGTGIPEQYF
TRBJ1-5 NA TRBV23-1 NA TGCGCCAGCAGTCAATCAGGGGCAAAGCGGCAGCCCCAGCATTTT CASSQSGAKRQPQHF
TRBJ2-2 NA TRBV14 NA TGTGCCAGCAGCCACCGCAAGCTGACGGACAACACCGGGGAGCTGTTTTTT CASSHRKLTDNTGELFF
TRBJ2-7 few TRBV28 NA TGTGCCAGCAGTTTCCCCACAGACACCTACGAGCAGTACTTC CASSFPTDTYEQYF
TRBJ1-2 NA TRBV7-9 TRBD1 TGTGCCAGCAGCTTATCAGGGGGCGCTTATGGCTACACCTTC CASSLSGGAYGYTF
TRBJ1-2 NA TRBV10-3 NA TGTGCCATCAGCCTAGACAGGAACTATGGCTACACCTTC CAISLDRNYGYTF
TRBJ2-1 once TRBV14 TRBD2 TGTGCCAGCAGCCAAGATAGGAGGACTAGCGGGGGCCATGAGCAGTTCTTC CASSQDRRTSGGHEQFF
TRBJ2-3 NA TRBV20-1 NA TGCAGTGCTAGAGATCCCGGGGACGGGGGGCCGGGGTATACGCAGTATTTT CSARDPGDGGPGYTQYF
TRBJ1-5 NA TRBV6-2/TRBV6-3 TRBD1 TGTGCCAGCAGTCTTTCGACAGGGCGGACGCAGCCCCAGCATTTT CASSLSTGRTQPQHF
TRBJ1-1 NA TRBV7-9 NA TGTGCCAGCGTCCCCGAGGGCCGCAGCACTGAAGCTTTCTTT CASVPEGRSTEAFF
TRBJ1-4 NA TRBV25-1 NA TGTGCCAGCAGTGAAGGATATGAAAAACTGTTTTTT CASSEGYEKLFF
TRBJ2-7 once TRBV7-3 TRBD2 TGTGCCAGCAGCCTGAGCGGGGGTGCCTACGAGCAGTACTTC CASSLSGGAYEQYF
TRBJ1-6 NA TRBV5-1 NA TGCGCCAGCAGCTTGGAACTAAGTAATTCACCCCTCCACTTT CASSLELSNSPLHF
TRBJ2-5 NA TRBV7-2 TRBD1 TGTGCCAGCAGCCTACCCTTAGGACAGGGGAAATCCCAAGAGACCCAGTACTTC CASSLPLGQGKSQETQYF
TRBJ2-1 NA TRBV29-1 TRBD2 TGCAGCGTTGAAGATCTTTTTACTAGCGGGAGTCGCAACAATGAGCAGTTCTTC CSVEDLFTSGSRNNEQFF
TRBJ2-7 NA TRBV6-2/TRBV6-3 NA TGTGCCAGCAGTCAGACCGCCGGGGGATACGAGCAGTACTTC CASSQTAGGYEQYF
TRBJ2-2 once TRBV7-9 NA TGTGCCAGCAGTTCATTCCAGAAGGTCGGGGAGCTGTTTTTT CASSSFQKVGELFF
TRBJ2-1 NA TRBV7-6 NA TGTGCCAGCAGCTTAGCGCAGTCTAGCTCCTACAATGAGCAGTTCTTC CASSLAQSSSYNEQFF
TRBJ2-7 NA TRBV29-1 TRBD2 TGCAGCGTGGGGGGGAGCTACGAGCAGTACTTC CSVGGSYEQYF
TRBJ2-2 NA TRBV2 NA TGTGCCAGCAGCGGCGGCGGGGCGGCAGGGACCGGGGAGCTGTTTTTT CASSGGGAAGTGELFF
TRBJ2-2 NA TRBV7-2 TRBD1 TGTGCCAGCATGCAAAACAGGGGAACCGGGGAGCTGTTTTTT CASMQNRGTGELFF
TRBJ1-1 NA TRBV20-1 TRBD1 TGCAGTGCTAGAGAAGGGACAGGGCTGAACACTGAAGCTTTCTTT CSAREGTGLNTEAFF
TRBJ1-1 NA TRBV2 NA TGTGCCAGCAGTTCTAGGGGTCAAAACACTGAAGTTTTCTTT CASSSRGQNTEVFF
TRBJ1-6 NA TRBV6-6 TRBD1 TGTGCCAGCAGTTACCCCGAGGGGGCGGAGAATTCACCCCTCCACTTT CASSYPEGAENSPLHF
TRBJ1-1 NA TRBV20-1 NA TGCAGTGCTAGCCGGTGGATTGGGACGGGGAACACTGAAGCTTTCTTT CSASRWIGTGNTEAFF